This TCR beta chain was observed in a study of Ad26.COV2.S vaccination and SARS-CoV-2 variants. Regarding the study as a whole: Possibly, TCR breadth and depth analyses underestimated total T cell responses.

The treatment denotes: some 19 received Ad26.COV2.S at low or high dose, single or two shots; roughly five received placebo; per-sample allocation not given. Specimens were obtained on day 63 following the first vaccine or placebo injection. An adult donor aged 18-55 years was enrolled in Boston. This table comes from immunoSEQ multiplex PCR, and its TCRdb copy is limited to in-frame clones, with some not included. This sample carries around 300,000 clones, 85% to 90% of them seen once, and the ten largest clones take around 5.3%. Deletions cut 0 bases from V and 6 bases from J, with 16 bases between. Germline V gene data show CDR1 as MNHEY and CDR2 as SVGAGI. The CDR3 contains 16 residues. About this clone itself: The antigen remains undetermined.

The chain employs TRBV6-5 and TRBJ2-3; the D gene could be TRBD1 or TRBD2 (6 bases each). The sequences come from peripheral blood, collected in a trial of Ad26.COV2.S vaccine versus placebo. The clonotype was recovered from a person aged 18-65 years who received the Ad26.COV2.S COVID-19 vaccine or a placebo. The CDR3 DNA reads as TGTGCCAGCAGTTACTCCCCGGGGGCCGGTGGGGATACGCAGTATTTT. It is translated as CASSYSPGAGGDTQYF.